This T cell receptor beta chain was captured by sequencing in a study of OX40 agonist ivuxolimab in advanced cancers. The wider study: Dose-escalation patients had hepatocellular carcinoma, melanoma, renal cell or head and neck cancer. With a range of roughly 20 to 90, age averaged about 58 years, and around 83% were male. Whole-study results and caveats: The average count of expanded clones was higher among CD8+ T cells than among CD4+. The authors did not determine the antigen specificity of the expanded peripheral T cells.

A remark on this clone: What it binds is not known.

TCRdb keeps only in-frame clones here, not all; method: immunoSEQ multiplex PCR. The data show 65,000 to 90,000 clones, 75% to 95% seen once. The TCR was taken from an adult with an advanced solid tumor such as melanoma, head and neck, liver or kidney cancer. The sequencing here drew on CD4+ or CD8+ T cells sorted from blood, taken in a trial of the OX40 agonist ivuxolimab.

The CDR3: CAISRTLVNYGYTF. DNA of the CDR3: TGTGCCATCTCTCGCACCCTTGTTAACTATGGCTACACCTTC. The chain joins TRBV10-3 to TRBJ1-2; D unresolved. The CDR3 covers 14 residues. With 8 bases removed from V and 1 base from J, the gap between germline ends came to 14 bases. Germline CDR1 is ENHRY and CDR2 is SYGVKD.